This T cell receptor (beta chain) derives from a study of long-term antiretroviral therapy in people with HIV. This clone has only one observation. The assay, immunoSEQ v3.0, was run at survey level. Libraries were prepared by immunoSEQ multiplex PCR; TCRdb keeps only in-frame clonotypes and omits some of them. The sample has 20,000 to 25,000 clones; around 83% are singletons. Specimen: unsorted PBMCs, collected 3 years after starting antiretroviral therapy. The source is a man younger than 35 with HIV.

The CDR3 nucleotides are TGTGCCAGCAGCTTAGTGGGGGTACCAGGTGGTGAGCAGTTCTTC. It specifies CASSLVGVPGGEQFF. J is TRBJ2-1 and V is TRBV7-9, with D perhaps matching TRBD1 or TRBD2 (5 bases each). The V gene lost 1 base and the J gene lost 9 bases, with 16 bases spanning the gap. The CDR3 sequence is 15 residues long. Germline CDR1 and CDR2: SEHNR and FQNEAQ (reference sequence).